The clone carrying this TCR beta chain was counted between two and nine times. Its antigen is currently unknown. CDR1 ENHRY and CDR2 SYGVKD come from the germline V gene. The J segment lost 9 bases and the V segment lost 3 bases, leaving 6 bases of the junction unmatched. This CDR3 is built from 15 residues. Quantitative 5'-RACE with molecular barcodes was used to make the TCR beta libraries. Each CDR3 protein gets one entry after TCRdb re-called the 5' RACE reads with MiXCR. The table records around 100,000 distinct CDR3 sequences, nearly 25% of them present only once. This entry is derived from a study of CD8 T cells in ankylosing spondylitis. Regarding the study as a whole: Matched synovial fluid from ankylosing spondylitis patients was reported to be enriched for disease-linked clones.

The specimen was synovial fluid, either unsorted or a sorted T cell fraction (not recorded which). This chain connects TRBV10-3 to TRBJ2-2, with 11 nucleotides matching TRBD1. The sequence derives from a male donor with ankylosing spondylitis. The CDR3 DNA follows: TGTGCCATCAGTGACCGGGACAGGGGGACGCGGGAGCTGTTTTTT. This sequence encodes CAISDRDRGTRELFF.